One TCR beta chain is described in this entry. The sample belongs to a study of T cell responses to AZD1222 COVID-19 vaccine. V lost 8 bases, J lost 1 base, and 14 bases lay in between. The CDR3 length is 14 residues. CDR1 and CDR2 (germline): SGHNT, YENEEA. TCRdb's table, derived via immunoSEQ multiplex PCR, lists solely in-frame clones and lacks some. The sample includes 80,000 to 100,000 clones, under 90% of them seen just once. This TCR came from an adult in good health. The sample here was peripheral blood, taken on day 0 of MenACWY control vaccination. The J gene is TRBJ2-5, the V gene TRBV11-3; D possibly corresponds to TRBD2 (6 bases). The CDR3 DNA is TGTGCCAGCCAATACTCCGGGGGCCAAGAGACCCAGTACTTC. Its protein is CASQYSGGQETQYF.